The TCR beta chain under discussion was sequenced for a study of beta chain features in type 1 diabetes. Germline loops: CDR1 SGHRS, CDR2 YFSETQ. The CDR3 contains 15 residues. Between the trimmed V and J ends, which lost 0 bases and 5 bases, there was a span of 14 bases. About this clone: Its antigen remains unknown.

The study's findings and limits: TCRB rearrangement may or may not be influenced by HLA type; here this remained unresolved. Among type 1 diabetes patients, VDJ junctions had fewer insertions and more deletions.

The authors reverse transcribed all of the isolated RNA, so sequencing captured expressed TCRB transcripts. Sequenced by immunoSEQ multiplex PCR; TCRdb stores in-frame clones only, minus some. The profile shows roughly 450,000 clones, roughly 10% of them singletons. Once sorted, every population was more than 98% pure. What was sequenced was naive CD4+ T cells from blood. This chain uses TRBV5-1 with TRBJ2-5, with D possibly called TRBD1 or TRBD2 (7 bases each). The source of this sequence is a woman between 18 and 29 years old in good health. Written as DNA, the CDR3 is TGCGCCAGCAGCTTGGCGGCCAGGGGGGGCGAGACCCAGTACTTC. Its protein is CASSLAARGGETQYF.